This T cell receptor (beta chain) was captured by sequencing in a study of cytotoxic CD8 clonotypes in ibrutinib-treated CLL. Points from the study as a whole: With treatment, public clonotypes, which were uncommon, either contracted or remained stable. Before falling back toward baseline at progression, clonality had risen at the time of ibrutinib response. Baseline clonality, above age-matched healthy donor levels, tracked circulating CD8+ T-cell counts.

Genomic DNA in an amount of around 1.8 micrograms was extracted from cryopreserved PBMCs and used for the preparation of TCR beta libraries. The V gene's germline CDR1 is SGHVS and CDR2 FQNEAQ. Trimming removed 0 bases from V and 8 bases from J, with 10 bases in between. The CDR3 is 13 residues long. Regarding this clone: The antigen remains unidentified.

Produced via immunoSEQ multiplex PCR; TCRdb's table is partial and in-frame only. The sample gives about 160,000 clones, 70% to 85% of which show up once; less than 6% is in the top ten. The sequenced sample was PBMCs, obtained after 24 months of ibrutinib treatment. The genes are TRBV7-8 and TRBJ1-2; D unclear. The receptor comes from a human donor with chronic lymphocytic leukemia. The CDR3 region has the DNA TGTGCCAGCAGCTTAGCCGGCAGCCCAGGCTACACCTTC. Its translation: CASSLAGSPGYTF.